This TCR beta chain was identified during a study of CD8 T cells in Susac syndrome. With 1 base removed from V and 1 base from J, the gap between germline ends came to 5 bases. The CDR3 has 14 amino acids. Germline lookup yields CDR1 SGHVS and CDR2 FQNEAQ. Worth noting for this clonotype: Its antigen is unknown.

Study observations and caveats: Only a relatively small number of individuals were included in the TCR sequencing and HLA analysis.

Roughly 0.45 to 1 ug RNA was reverse transcribed with random hexamers. TCRdb reanalysed the immunoSEQ multiplex PCR reads using MiXCR and keeps one entry per CDR3 protein. Seen here are roughly 120,000 distinct CDR3 sequences, approximately 94% observed once, and the top ten hold about 0.12%. Peripheral blood CD8+ and CD4+ T cells were profiled by TCR beta sequencing. Negative isolation yielded CD8+ and CD4+ T cells; FACS enriched TEMRA cells. This clonotype originated in a human donor with multiple sclerosis. The V call is TRBV7-8, the J call TRBJ1-5; unclear D gene. Input material: CD4+ T cells from PBMCs. The DNA of the CDR3 is TGTGCCAGCAGCTTAGTCGGCAGCAATCAGCCCCAGCATTTT. It translates to CASSLVGSNQPQHF.